This entry lists 21 T cell receptor beta chains sequenced from one sample in a study of T cell repertoires in cytomegalovirus infection. TCRdb processed the reads anew with MiXCR; each CDR3 protein has one entry. Among almost 550,000 distinct CDR3 sequences listed, 16% were seen once. Sequenced material: CD8+ T cells from PBMCs. The receptors here all came from a human donor in good health (CMV status not recorded). Some clones in this sample may be carry-over from other donors' samples.

This clonotype was counted many times. The chain joins TRBV7-3 to TRBJ1-1; no reliable D call. Looked up from germline, CDR1 is SGHTA and CDR2 is FQGTGA. CDR3 size: 12 residues. Trimming shortened V by 4 bases and J by 6 bases, and 9 bases separated the two germline ends. Written as DNA, the CDR3 is TGTGCCAGCAGCTGGGAGGTACCTGAAGCTTTCTTT. This encodes CASSWEVPEAFF.

This clonotype was counted many times. The chain uses TRBV7-9 and TRBJ2-7, with D tentatively TRBD2 (7 bases). The length of the CDR3 is 14 residues. Between the trimmed V and J ends, which lost 1 base and 4 bases, there was a span of 11 bases. The germline V gene has CDR1 SEHNR and CDR2 FQNEAQ (reference sequence). The CDR3 spells CASSLDAGAYEQYF. DNA of the CDR3: TGTGCCAGCAGCTTAGATGCGGGGGCATACGAGCAGTACTTC.

The chain links TRBV5-1 to TRBJ2-7; D remains ambiguous. Germline V gene data show CDR1 as SGHRS and CDR2 as YFSETQ. This CDR3 is built from 14 residues. Trimming removed 0 bases at V and 2 bases at J, with 9 bases between. CDR3 amino acids: CASSLEQFTYEQYF. DNA for the CDR3: TGCGCCAGCAGCTTGGAACAGTTCACCTACGAGCAGTACTTC.

This clonotype was seen a single time. The chain employs TRBV19 and TRBJ1-1, with a weak D call TRBD1 (6 bases). The germline V and J ends were trimmed by 2 bases and 5 bases, with 18 bases remaining between them. The CDR3 extends over 16 amino acids. Germline V gene lookup returns CDR1 LNHDA and CDR2 SQIVND (reference sequence). The CDR3 loop reads CASSISRVQGRTEAFF. In nucleotides, the CDR3 is TGTGCCAGTAGTATAAGCCGGGTACAGGGTAGGACTGAAGCTTTCTTT.

This clonotype has at least ten counts. The V call is TRBV7-6, the J call TRBJ2-1, with a possible D match to TRBD2 (6 bases). Trimming cost V 3 bases and J 0 bases, with 18 bases left between them. The germline gives CDR1 SGHVS, CDR2 FNYEAQ. CDR3 size: 18 residues. The CDR3 reads CASSFEWGVGHSYNEQFF. CDR3 DNA sequence: TGTGCCAGCAGCTTCGAATGGGGGGTCGGACACTCCTACAATGAGCAGTTCTTC.

About this clonotype itself: The junction departs from the called germline gene at one end, perhaps through a read error. The CDR3 spells CASSPGDSTDTRYF. The DNA of the CDR3 is TGTGCCAGCTCACCGGGGGACAGCACAGATACGCGGTATTTT. The rearrangement uses TRBV18 and TRBJ2-3; the match to TRBD1 covers 7 bases. Germline V gene sequence: CDR1 KGHSH, CDR2 LQKENI. The CDR3 has 14 residues.

The chain carries TRBV6-5 and TRBJ1-4; D unresolved. CDR1 is MNHEY and CDR2 is SVGAGI in the germline V gene. This CDR3 contains 14 residues. V lost 2 bases and J lost 3, with 7 bases in between. The CDR3: CASSYRGPNEKLFF. In DNA form, the CDR3 reads TGTGCCAGCAGTTACAGAGGACCTAATGAAAAACTGTTTTTT.

Only a few counts were recorded for this clonotype. The chain combines TRBV4-2 with TRBJ2-3; perhaps TRBD2 as D (6 bases). The CDR3 sequence is 15 residues long. Germline CDR1 LGHNA, CDR2 YNFKEQ. V shed 8 bases and J shed 6 bases, with 21 bases lying between them. The CDR3 DNA is TGTGCCAGCCGAACGAGACTAGGATCCAGGGATACGCAGTATTTT. This translates into CASRTRLGSRDTQYF.

This clonotype was recorded at least ten times. CDR3 residues: CASSLDLSDLEQYF. CDR3 in DNA: TGTGCCAGCAGCTTAGATCTCTCAGACCTCGAGCAGTACTTC. This chain links TRBV11-2 with TRBJ2-7, with D uncertain. The CDR3 totals 14 residues. Germline V gives CDR1 SGHAT, CDR2 FQNNGV. V was clipped by 0 bases and J by 6 bases, with 12 bases between them.

This clonotype was observed a handful of times. The chain recombines TRBV11-2 with TRBJ2-7; TRBD1 aligns across 7 bases. Germline V gives CDR1 SGHAT, CDR2 FQNNGV. The CDR3 is 15 amino acids. V was clipped by 3 bases and J by 1 base; unmatched bases: 6. Here the CDR3 reads CASSFRDSLSYEQYF. CDR3 nucleotide sequence: TGTGCCAGCAGCTTCCGGGACAGCCTTTCCTACGAGCAGTACTTC.

In its sample, this clonotype was seen many times. The chain links TRBV6-1 to TRBJ2-1; perhaps TRBD1 as D (5 bases). Trimming took off 7 bases at V and 2 bases at J, with 15 bases between the two ends. CDR1 is MNHNS and CDR2 is SASEGT in the germline V gene. The CDR3 spans 15 residues. CDR3: CASKDSVEPYNEQFF. The CDR3 DNA follows: TGTGCCAGCAAAGACAGCGTCGAACCCTACAATGAGCAGTTCTTC.

J is TRBJ2-1 and V is TRBV4-1; unclear D gene. The CDR3 is 15 amino acids. The V end was cut by 3 bases, the J end by 0 bases, with 9 bases between. In germline, CDR1 is MGHRA, CDR2 YSYEKL. The CDR3 reads CASSHYESSYNEQFF. The CDR3 region has the DNA TGCGCCAGCAGCCACTATGAAAGCTCCTACAATGAGCAGTTCTTC.

This clonotype was recorded many times. This chain uses TRBV24-1 with TRBJ1-5, with TRBD1 matching 7 bases. The CDR3 loop spans 14 amino acids. Germline lookup yields CDR1 KGHDR and CDR2 SFDVKD. After removal of 2 bases from V and 7 bases from J, the junction contained 4 bases not matched to a gene. The CDR3, as DNA: TGTGCCACCAGTGATTGGGACAGTTACCAGCCCCAGCATTTT. It specifies CATSDWDSYQPQHF.

This clonotype was detected ten times or more. The chain joins TRBV12-3 or TRBV12-4 to TRBJ2-1; 8 bases fit TRBD2. CDR3 size: 14 residues. V was clipped by 7 bases and J by 3 bases; unmatched bases: 5. The CDR3 region has the DNA TGTGCCAGCAAAGCCGGGACTAGCTACAATGAGCAGTTCTTC. This sequence encodes CASKAGTSYNEQFF.

This clonotype showed up many times. The rearrangement uses TRBV28 and TRBJ2-4, with a possible D match to TRBD2 (5 bases). The CDR3 covers 16 residues. CDR1 is MDHEN and CDR2 is SYDVKM in the germline V gene. V shed 1 base and J shed 0 bases, with 10 bases lying between them. CDR3 bases: TGTGCCAGCAGTTTATATGGACTCCTAGCCAAAAACATTCAGTACTTC. It translates to CASSLYGLLAKNIQYF.

The chain links TRBV28 to TRBJ1-5, with D hard to call. The V and J ends lost 6 bases and 6 bases respectively, with 12 bases between them. The germline gives CDR1 MDHEN, CDR2 SYDVKM. There are 13 residues in the CDR3. This CDR3 is CASSLGKGQPQHF. The CDR3 region has the DNA TGTGCCAGCAGCCTGGGGAAGGGTCAGCCCCAGCATTTT. Together with reference TRBV28 and TRBJ1-5, the CDR3 gives the full variable domain: DVKVTQSSRYLVKRTGEKVFLECVQDMDHENMFWYRQDPGLGLRLIYFSYDVKMKEKGDIPEGYSVSREKKERFSLILESASTNQTSMYLCASSLGKGQPQHFGDGTRLSIL.

About this clonotype itself: Being one base from a much bigger clone, this may be a read error. This rearrangement joins TRBV7-9 to TRBJ2-7; D uncertain. Trimming removed 9 bases at V and 2 bases at J, with 23 bases between. Germline CDR1 and CDR2: SEHNR and FQNEAQ (reference sequence). This CDR3 spans 16 amino acids. The CDR3 sequence is CARSQTDGLDPYEQYF. In DNA form, the CDR3 reads TGTGCCAGAAGCCAAACGGACGGCTTGGATCCCTACGAGCAGTACTTC. Full variable domain (missing parts from reference TRBV7-9 and TRBJ2-7): DTGVSQNPRHKITKRGQNVTFRCDPISEHNRLYWYRQTLGQGPEFLTYFQNEAQLEKSRLLSDRFSAERPKGSFSTLEIQRTEQGDSAMYLCARSQTDGLDPYEQYFGPGTRLTVT.

This chain uses TRBV2 with TRBJ2-3; D is unresolved. Per germline, CDR1 SNHLY and CDR2 FYNNEI. This CDR3 has 13 residues. The germline V and J ends were trimmed by 8 bases and 2 bases, with 11 bases remaining between them. This CDR3 is CASVGSNTDTQYF. The CDR3 nucleotides are TGTGCCAGCGTGGGGTCAAACACAGATACGCAGTATTTT.

This clonotype was detected many times. This rearrangement joins TRBV5-4 to TRBJ1-2; D remains ambiguous. Germline loops: CDR1 SGHNT, CDR2 YYREEE (reference sequence). The V end lost 2 bases, the J end lost 2 bases, and 10 bases lay between the germline ends. The CDR3 is made up of 14 amino acids. The CDR3 loop reads CASSLLLGNYGYTF. Here the CDR3 DNA reads TGTGCCAGCAGCTTATTATTGGGCAACTATGGCTACACCTTC.

This clonotype was seen ten or more times. The chain joins TRBV28 to TRBJ1-1, with D unresolved. The CDR3 totals 14 residues. With 2 bases removed from V and 1 base from J, the gap between germline ends came to 8 bases. Germline CDR1 and CDR2: MDHEN and SYDVKM. CDR3 sequence: CASSLEARNTEAFF. CDR3 nucleotide sequence: TGTGCCAGCAGTTTAGAGGCCAGGAACACTGAAGCTTTCTTT.

This clonotype was detected only a few times. V is TRBV11-2 and J is TRBJ2-3; 13 nucleotides match TRBD2. V lost 3 bases to trimming and J lost 2 bases; unmatched junction nucleotides: 8. The CDR3 runs to 18 residues. CDR1 and CDR2 (germline): SGHAT, FQNNGV. CDR3 DNA sequence: TGTGCCAGCAGCTTTCCACTAGCGGGAGGGCAAAACACAGATACGCAGTATTTT. This encodes CASSFPLAGGQNTDTQYF.